Reported below is one T cell receptor (beta chain). This sample was taken from a study of blood T cell repertoires in COVID-19. Looking at the study overall: Some COVID-19 samples were acute and others convalescent; all came from the United States, Italy and Spain. T cells, B-cell-depleted T cells, or PBMCs provided the cDNA or gDNA that served as material.

Original processing methods: Reference gene primer amplification in the assay estimated nucleated cell counts. Repertoires were generated with immunoSEQ multiplex PCR, while TCRdb's copy carries only in-frame clones and drops some. That table is the source of V, J and clone size, and D and trimming were worked out from the DNA. The sample lists about 150,000 clones, approximately 83% occurring once. Seattle enrolled patients during active infection and tracked them longitudinally. V was clipped by 0 bases and J by 3 bases; unmatched bases: 6. This CDR3 has 16 residues. The germline V gene encodes CDR1 MGHRA and CDR2 YSYEKL.

Sequences were obtained from peripheral blood. This TCR came from a woman aged 55-70 years with COVID-19, enrolled during active disease. V and J are TRBV4-1 and TRBJ1-1, with 8 bases identical to TRBD1. As DNA, the CDR3 is TGCGCCAGCAGCCAAGACCCGGGACAGGTTCACACTGAAGCTTTCTTT. Protein sequence: CASSQDPGQVHTEAFF.